The 23 T cell receptor beta chains listed next were all sequenced from one sample in a study. TCRdb recomputed calls from the RT-PCR reads with MiXCR, one row per CDR3 protein. The table records about 680,000 distinct CDR3 sequences, 14% of them present only once. The source material was memory CD4+ T cells from blood. The receptors here all came from a female donor in good health, serving as a healthy control.

V usage is TRBV5-1 and J usage is TRBJ2-7, with 11 bases matching TRBD2. There are 21 residues in the CDR3. Germline CDR1 is SGHRS and CDR2 is YFSETQ. The V and J ends lost 0 bases and 3 bases, in that order; junction bases with no gene match: 20. In nucleotides, the CDR3 is TGCGCCAGCAGCTTGGTGGCTAGCGGGAGGCCCCCCCTTTTGAAAAACTACGAGCAGTACTTC. It is translated as CASSLVASGRPPLLKNYEQYF.

This clonotype was counted many times. This rearrangement joins TRBV20-1 to TRBJ2-3; the D call may be TRBD1 or TRBD2 (5 bases each). V lost 7 bases, J lost 2 bases, and 13 bases lay in between. The CDR3 covers 13 residues. Per germline, CDR1 DFQATT and CDR2 SNEGSKA (reference sequence). The CDR3 DNA reads TGCAGTGGGCCGGGACGGACCACAGATACGCAGTATTTT. This codes for CSGPGRTTDTQYF.

At least ten counts were recorded for this clonotype. The chain joins TRBV5-5 to TRBJ2-1, with D possibly called TRBD1 or TRBD2 (5 bases each). This CDR3 is 16 amino acids long. Per the germline V gene, CDR1 is SGHKS and CDR2 is YYEKEE (reference sequence). Trimming removed 4 bases from V and 3 bases from J, with 17 bases in between. The CDR3 loop is CASSARTPQGYNEQFF. CDR3 nucleotides: TGTGCCAGCAGCGCAAGGACTCCCCAGGGCTACAATGAGCAGTTCTTC.

This clonotype was seen more than once but under ten times. The chain is built from TRBV29-1 and TRBJ1-2; 7 bases are a match to TRBD1. CDR1 and CDR2 from the germline V gene are SQVTM and ANQGSEA. CDR3 length: 13 amino acids. The junction had 7 bases not matched to a gene; V was cut back by 8 bases and J by 1 base. CDR3 sequence (DNA): TGCAGCACACGGGGACAGAGTAACTATGGCTACACCTTC. Its protein product is CSTRGQSNYGYTF.

This clonotype has at least ten counts. This chain links TRBV6-5 with TRBJ2-7; D ambiguous. CDR3 length equals 14 residues. Trimming cost V 5 bases and J 0 bases, with 11 bases left between them. In germline, CDR1 is MNHEY, CDR2 SVGAGI. CDR3 protein: CASSPRRNSYEQYF. CDR3 DNA: TGTGCCAGCAGTCCCAGACGGAACTCCTACGAGCAGTACTTC.

This clonotype appeared many times. The V and J genes are TRBV20-1 and TRBJ2-1; weak D call: TRBD1 (6 bases). The CDR3 is 14 amino acids. Germline CDR1 is DFQATT and CDR2 is SNEGSKA (reference sequence). V lost 5 bases and J 5 bases, leaving 16 bases between the germline ends. CDR3 protein: CSAPGQIHDNEQFF. The DNA for the CDR3 is TGCAGTGCTCCCGGACAGATTCATGACAATGAGCAGTTCTTC.

This chain connects TRBV28 to TRBJ2-4; D unclear. Trimming shortened V by 2 bases and J by 15 bases, and 20 bases separated the two germline ends. The CDR3 runs to 14 residues. The germline gives CDR1 MDHEN, CDR2 SYDVKM. The CDR3 DNA reads as TGTGCCAGCAGTTTACCTAAATCGGGCCAACCACGGTACTTC. Protein: CASSLPKSGQPRYF. The full variable domain, rest sourced from reference TRBV28 and TRBJ2-4, is DVKVTQSSRYLVKRTGEKVFLECVQDMDHENMFWYRQDPGLGLRLIYFSYDVKMKEKGDIPEGYSVSREKKERFSLILESASTNQTSMYLCASSLPKSGQPRYFGAGTRLSVL.

This clonotype was picked up many times. The genes are TRBV5-6 and TRBJ2-3, with 7 bases aligning to TRBD1. After removal of 2 bases from V and 0 bases from J, the junction contained 6 bases not matched to a gene. Germline CDR1 SGHDT, CDR2 YYEEEE. CDR3 size: 16 residues. Here the CDR3 DNA reads TGTGCCAGCAGCTTATATGGGACAGTTAGCACAGATACGCAGTATTTT. Translating gives CASSLYGTVSTDTQYF.

This chain uses TRBV12-3 or TRBV12-4 with TRBJ1-2; unclear D gene. The CDR3 is 13 residues long. The germline V and J ends were trimmed by 6 bases and 0 bases, with 8 bases remaining between them. In nucleotides, the CDR3 is TGTGCCAGCAGAGGCCCGTCTAACTATGGCTACACCTTC. As protein: CASRGPSNYGYTF.

The CDR3: CSVEIQGNTGELFF. The CDR3 nucleotides are TGCAGCGTTGAAATACAGGGGAACACCGGGGAGCTGTTTTTT. This chain joins TRBV29-1 and TRBJ2-2, with D possibly being TRBD1 (6 bases). V lost 2 bases and J 1 base, leaving 8 bases between the germline ends. Germline CDR1 reads SQVTM; CDR2 reads ANQGSEA. The length of the CDR3 is 14 residues.

The rearrangement uses TRBV30 and TRBJ2-5, with D perhaps given as TRBD1 or TRBD2 (6 bases each). The V end lost 4 bases, the J end lost 5 bases, and 17 bases lay between the germline ends. The CDR3 extends over 14 amino acids. From germline, CDR1 is GTSNPN and CDR2 SVGIG (reference sequence). The CDR3 loop is CAWTKGGSGETQYF. CDR3 DNA: TGTGCCTGGACCAAAGGGGGGTCAGGGGAGACCCAGTACTTC.

This clonotype was observed many times. The chain recombines TRBV6-1 with TRBJ2-7; D unresolved. Trimming took 5 bases from V and 2 from J, leaving 13 bases between them. The germline CDR1 and CDR2 sequences are MNHNS and SASEGT. This CDR3 comprises 14 residues. The CDR3 sequence is CASSPRASPYEQYF. The CDR3 nucleotides read TGTGCCAGCAGTCCTCGGGCGAGCCCCTACGAGCAGTACTTC.

The V call is TRBV24-1, the J call TRBJ2-7; TRBD2 agrees at 8 bases. Per germline, CDR1 KGHDR and CDR2 SFDVKD. This CDR3 has 17 amino acids. V lost 4 bases and J lost 2; bases outside the gene matches: 12. CDR3 sequence (DNA): TGTGCCACCAGTGACTCATCCGGGACTAGGGGGACCTACGAGCAGTACTTC. This sequence encodes CATSDSSGTRGTYEQYF.

This clonotype has ten or more counts. V and J are TRBV20-1 and TRBJ1-6; 9 bases align to TRBD1. Germline assignment: CDR1 DFQATT and CDR2 SNEGSKA (reference sequence). This CDR3 has 13 residues. With V trimmed by 5 bases and J by 14 bases, 10 bases remained unmatched. CDR3 DNA: TGCAGTGCTTGGGACAGGGCACTTTGGGCCCTCCACTTT. It is translated as CSAWDRALWALHF.

The table lists this clonotype with a few counts. The chain couples TRBV20-1 to TRBJ2-5, with 7 positions matching TRBD2. CDR1 is DFQATT and CDR2 is SNEGSKA in the germline V gene (reference sequence). The CDR3 covers 15 residues. V lost 0 bases to trimming and J lost 5 bases; unmatched junction nucleotides: 9. The CDR3 is CSARDSGGAGETQYF. In DNA form, the CDR3 reads TGCAGTGCTAGAGATTCGGGGGGAGCTGGGGAGACCCAGTACTTC.

The chain employs TRBV12-5 and TRBJ2-2, with TRBD2 as a possible D gene (5 bases). V gave up 5 bases and J gave up 6 bases, with 13 bases separating them. Per germline, CDR1 LGHNT and CDR2 FRNRAP. This CDR3 is 14 amino acids long. The CDR3 reads CASGLGVSAGELFF. CDR3 DNA: TGTGCTAGTGGTCTCGGGGTTTCGGCCGGGGAGCTGTTTTTT.

This clonotype was found many times. The chain joins TRBV6-5 to TRBJ1-3; D is possibly TRBD1 (6 bases). The CDR3 runs to 14 residues. V was clipped by 6 bases and J by 0 bases, with 9 bases between them. Germline V gene lookup returns CDR1 MNHEY and CDR2 SVGAGI. The DNA for the CDR3 is TGTGCCAGCAGCCGGACAGTCTCTGGAAACACCATATATTTT. Protein: CASSRTVSGNTIYF.

The genes are TRBV7-9 and TRBJ1-1; no clear D gene. V was cut by 4 bases and J by 8 bases, with 8 bases left in between. The CDR3 is 11 amino acids. Germline V lookup: CDR1 SEHNR, CDR2 FQNEAQ (reference sequence). CDR3 bases: TGTGCCAGCAGCTATAGTTGGGAAGCTTTCTTT. It encodes CASSYSWEAFF. Based on the CDR3 plus reference TRBV7-9 and TRBJ1-1, the full variable domain is DTGVSQNPRHKITKRGQNVTFRCDPISEHNRLYWYRQTLGQGPEFLTYFQNEAQLEKSRLLSDRFSAERPKGSFSTLEIQRTEQGDSAMYLCASSYSWEAFFGQGTRLTVV.

This clonotype was counted once. The chain employs TRBV5-1 and TRBJ2-5; maybe TRBD2 (7 bases). V gave up 0 bases and J gave up 6 bases, with 21 bases separating them. CDR3 size: 17 residues. The V gene's germline CDR1 is SGHRS and CDR2 YFSETQ. The CDR3 coding sequence is TGCGCCAGCAGCTTGGCCCCGGGGGGCGCCGAGGGAAAGACCCAGTACTTC. Translated: CASSLAPGGAEGKTQYF.

V usage is TRBV6-2 or TRBV6-3 and J usage is TRBJ2-2; possible D gene TRBD2, 6 bases. The CDR3 totals 13 residues. Per the germline V gene, CDR1 is MNHEY and CDR2 is SVGEGT. Trimming took off 4 bases at V and 7 bases at J, with 10 bases between the two ends. CDR3 coding DNA: TGTGCCAGCAGTTGGGGGAGGATCGGGGAGCTGTTTTTT. Translation: CASSWGRIGELFF.

This clonotype was detected a few times. This chain uses TRBV20-1 with TRBJ2-1; 10 bases align to TRBD2. Unmatched junction bases numbered 22, after V lost 0 bases and J lost 2 bases. The CDR3 runs 22 residues. CDR1 and CDR2 from the germline V gene are DFQATT and SNEGSKA (reference sequence). The CDR3 is CSARDLRSPSITAGGPYNEQFF. In DNA form, the CDR3 reads TGCAGTGCTAGAGATCTGAGATCCCCTAGTATTACAGCGGGAGGGCCCTACAATGAGCAGTTCTTC.

This clonotype was detected ten times or more. The chain employs TRBV4-3 and TRBJ1-1, with a possible D match to TRBD1 (5 bases). There are 13 residues in the CDR3. Germline-derived CDR1 and CDR2 are LGHNA and YSLEER. V shed 4 bases and J shed 7 bases, with 13 bases lying between them. CDR3 sequence (DNA): TGCGCCAGCAGCCCAGACAGAGTTCGTGAAGCTTTCTTT. It encodes CASSPDRVREAFF.

The table lists this clonotype with a few counts. The gene calls are TRBV5-5 and TRBJ1-1; 10 positions match TRBD1. This CDR3 has 19 residues. Germline V gene data show CDR1 as SGHKS and CDR2 as YYEKEE (reference sequence). Trimming cost V 4 bases and J 2 bases; bases outside gene matches: 17. CDR3 loop: CASSAGTGAFVGVNTEAFF. The CDR3 coding sequence is TGTGCCAGCAGCGCCGGGACAGGGGCCTTCGTCGGTGTCAACACTGAAGCTTTCTTT.